A selection of T cell receptor beta chains follows, all from one sample in a study of OX40 agonist ivuxolimab in advanced cancers. Profiling relied on immunoSEQ multiplex PCR, and the TCRdb table lists in-frame clones only, not all of them. The table shows about 58,000 clones, with around 79% occurring only once. Sequencing used CD4+ or CD8+ T cells sorted from blood, obtained in a trial of the OX40 agonist ivuxolimab. The receptors come from an adult with an advanced solid tumor such as melanoma, head and neck, liver or kidney cancer. Each CDR3 is given with its conserved first and last residue. D genes are given only for firm matches. For some rows the clone size is stated as once, few or many, or as a class when expanded; others skip it.

clone_size j_call v_call d_call cdr3_aa cdr3_nt
NA TRBJ1-5 TRBV28 NA CASRGPNQPQHF TGTGCCAGCAGAGGGCCTAATCAGCCCCAGCATTTT
once TRBJ2-6 TRBV18 NA CASSPERRAGANVLTF TGTGCCAGCTCACCCGAACGTCGGGCTGGGGCCAACGTCCTGACTTTC
NA TRBJ1-1 TRBV6-1 TRBD1 CASTSGQGGGTEAFF TGTGCCAGCACTTCAGGACAGGGCGGGGGCACTGAAGCTTTCTTT
NA TRBJ2-7 TRBV6-6 NA CASRIEPGPSYEQYF TGTGCCAGCAGAATAGAACCGGGACCCTCCTACGAGCAGTACTTC
NA TRBJ1-5 TRBV10-3 NA CAISDVGQVSNQPQHF TGTGCCATCAGTGATGTGGGGCAGGTAAGCAATCAGCCCCAGCATTTT
NA TRBJ2-2 TRBV4-1 TRBD1 CASSQGPTLTGETGELFF TGCGCCAGCAGCCAAGGGCCTACGTTGACAGGGGAGACCGGGGAGCTGTTTTTT
NA TRBJ2-5 TRBV5-6 TRBD1 CASSRQPGQQETQYF TGTGCCAGCAGCAGACAACCGGGACAGCAAGAGACCCAGTACTTC
few TRBJ1-1 TRBV29-1 NA CSVVIGPNTEAFF TGCAGCGTTGTTATTGGGCCGAACACTGAAGCTTTCTTT
NA TRBJ2-1 TRBV28 TRBD2 CASRLAGGPNEQFF TGTGCCAGCAGACTAGCGGGAGGGCCGAATGAGCAGTTCTTC
NA TRBJ1-1 TRBV9 TRBD1 CASSVAPDRGAAEAFF TGTGCCAGCAGCGTAGCTCCCGACAGGGGAGCGGCTGAAGCTTTCTTT
NA TRBJ2-7 TRBV19 TRBD1 CASSILGQGSYEQYF TGTGCCAGTAGTATTCTGGGACAGGGCTCCTACGAGCAGTACTTC
NA TRBJ1-2 TRBV6-6 TRBD1 CASRGRQGPNYGYTF TGTGCCAGCAGGGGCCGACAGGGGCCTAACTATGGCTACACCTTC